The clone carrying this T cell receptor (beta chain) was observed a handful of times. What it binds is not known. Donors contributed one heparinised blood draw apiece, averaging around 120 mL. Purity (above 95%) was reached by all sorted populations. This sample stems from a study of beta chain features in type 1 diabetes. Study-wide results and limits: Patients showed naive, central memory and Treg TCRB repertoires that appeared more similar than those of healthy donors.

Per the germline V gene, CDR1 is SGHTA and CDR2 is FQGNSA. This CDR3 region has 14 residues. V shed 5 bases and J shed 1 base, with 8 bases lying between them. All of the isolated RNA was reverse transcribed, so expressed TCRB transcripts were sequenced. Average reads for naive, central memory and regulatory T cell samples were several million. Profiled with immunoSEQ multiplex PCR; TCRdb holds only in-frame clones, not every one. The table includes 810,000 or so clones, around a sixth detected once. The chain has TRBV7-2 and TRBJ2-2; no clear D. The receptor comes from a woman between 18 and 29 years old in good health. Sequencing was done on a sample of naive CD4+ T cells from blood. CDR3 amino acids: CASSTDGNTGELFF. CDR3 bases: TGTGCCAGCAGCACGGACGGGAACACCGGGGAGCTGTTTTTT. The full variable domain, rest sourced from reference TRBV7-2 and TRBJ2-2, is GAGVSQSPSNKVTEKGKDVELRCDPISGHTALYWYRQSLGQGLEFLIYFQGNSAPDKSGLPSDRFSAERTGGSVSTLTIQRTQQEDSAVYLCASSTDGNTGELFFGEGSRLTVL.